The entry that follows covers one TCR beta chain sequence. Under the authors' procedure: Reference gene primer amplification in the assay estimated nucleated cell counts. Data came from immunoSEQ multiplex PCR; TCRdb stores just in-frame clones and leaves some out. Clone size and V and J calls were adopted from that table, with D and trimming inferred from the DNA. Here the sample spans hundreds of thousands of clones, roughly 80% being singletons. Per germline, CDR1 SEHNR and CDR2 FQNEAQ (reference sequence). V lost 2 bases to trimming and J lost 7 bases, with 17 bases between them. The CDR3 has 15 amino acids. The data were taken from a study of blood T cell repertoires in COVID-19. Study information: Both acute and convalescent COVID-19 samples were obtained from the United States, Italy and Spain. The cDNA or gDNA used as material had been derived from T cells, B-cell-depleted T cells, or PBMCs.

The chain has TRBV7-9 and TRBJ1-2; D might be TRBD1 (5 bases). The specimen sequenced was peripheral blood. The receptor comes from an elderly woman with acute or convalescent COVID-19. CDR3 coding DNA: TGTGCCAGCAGCTTATCGGGGGTGGGAATACGTGGCTACACCTTC. Translating it yields CASSLSGVGIRGYTF.